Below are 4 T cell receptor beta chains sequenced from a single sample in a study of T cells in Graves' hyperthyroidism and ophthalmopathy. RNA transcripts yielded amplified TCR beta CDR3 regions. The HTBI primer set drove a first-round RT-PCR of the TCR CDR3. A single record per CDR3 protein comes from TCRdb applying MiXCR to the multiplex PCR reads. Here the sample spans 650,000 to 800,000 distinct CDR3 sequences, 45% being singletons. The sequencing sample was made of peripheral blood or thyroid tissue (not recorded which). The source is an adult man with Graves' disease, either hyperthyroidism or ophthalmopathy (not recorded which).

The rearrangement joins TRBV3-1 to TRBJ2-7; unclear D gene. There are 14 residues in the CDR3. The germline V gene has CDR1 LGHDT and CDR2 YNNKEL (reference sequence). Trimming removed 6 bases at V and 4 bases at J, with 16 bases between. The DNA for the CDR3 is TGTGCCAGCAGTCCCCTCGGCTACTCGTACGAGCAGTACTTC. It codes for CASSPLGYSYEQYF.

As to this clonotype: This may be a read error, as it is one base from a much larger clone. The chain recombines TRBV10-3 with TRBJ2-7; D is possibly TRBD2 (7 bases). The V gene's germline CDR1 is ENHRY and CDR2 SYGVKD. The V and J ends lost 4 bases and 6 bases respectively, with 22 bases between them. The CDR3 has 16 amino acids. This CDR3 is CAISGGGRGDHCEQYF. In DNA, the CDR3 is TGTGCCATCAGTGGAGGTGGGAGGGGGGACCACTGCGAGCAGTACTTC.

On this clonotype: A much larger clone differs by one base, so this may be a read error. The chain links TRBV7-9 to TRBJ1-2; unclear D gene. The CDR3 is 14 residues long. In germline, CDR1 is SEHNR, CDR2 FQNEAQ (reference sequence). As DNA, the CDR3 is TGTGCCACCAGCTTAGACCTAAGCTACTATGGCTACACCTTC. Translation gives CATSLDLSYYGYTF. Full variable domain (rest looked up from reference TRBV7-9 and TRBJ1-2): DTGVSQNPRHKITKRGQNVTFRCDPISEHNRLYWYRQTLGQGPEFLTYFQNEAQLEKSRLLSDRFSAERPKGSFSTLEIQRTEQGDSAMYLCATSLDLSYYGYTFGSGTRLTVV.

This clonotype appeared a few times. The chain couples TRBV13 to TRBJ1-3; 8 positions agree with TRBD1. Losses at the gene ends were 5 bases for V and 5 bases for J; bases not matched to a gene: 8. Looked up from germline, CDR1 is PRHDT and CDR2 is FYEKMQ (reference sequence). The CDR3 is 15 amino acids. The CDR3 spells CASSGGGQGRNTIYF. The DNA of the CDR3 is TGTGCCAGCAGCGGCGGCGGACAGGGCCGAAACACCATATATTTT.